One and the same sample provided the 2 T cell receptor beta chains below, sequenced in a study of T cell changes during pregnancy in multiple sclerosis. The assay was immunoSEQ multiplex PCR, and TCRdb's table has in-frame clones only and misses some. The sample consists of about 120,000 clones, around 90% of them appearing once. Sequences were derived from peripheral blood, sampled in the third trimester of pregnancy. The receptors here all came from a female donor with multiple sclerosis, enrolled in a pregnancy study.

CDR3 DNA sequence: TGTGCCACCAGCATCGACAGGGTTCAGCATTTT. It codes for CATSIDRVQHF. This chain uses TRBV15 with TRBJ1-5, with 7 nucleotides matching TRBD1. This CDR3 comprises 11 residues. The germline gives CDR1 LNHNV, CDR2 YYDKDF (reference sequence). Germline trimming cut 4 bases from V and 13 bases from J; bases unmatched to any gene: 4.

The chain combines TRBV7-2 with TRBJ1-4; 8 bases agree with TRBD1. Germline values: CDR1 SGHTA, CDR2 FQGNSA. CDR3 length equals 14 residues. V was pared by 5 bases and J by 8 bases, with 7 bases of the junction left unmatched. As DNA, the CDR3 is TGTGCCAGCAGCCCTACAGGGGGGAGGGAAAAACTGTTTTTT. Residues: CASSPTGGREKLFF. Variable domain in full (rest from reference TRBV7-2 and TRBJ1-4): GAGVSQSPSNKVTEKGKDVELRCDPISGHTALYWYRQSLGQGLEFLIYFQGNSAPDKSGLPSDRFSAERTGGSVSTLTIQRTQQEDSAVYLCASSPTGGREKLFFGSGTQLSVL.